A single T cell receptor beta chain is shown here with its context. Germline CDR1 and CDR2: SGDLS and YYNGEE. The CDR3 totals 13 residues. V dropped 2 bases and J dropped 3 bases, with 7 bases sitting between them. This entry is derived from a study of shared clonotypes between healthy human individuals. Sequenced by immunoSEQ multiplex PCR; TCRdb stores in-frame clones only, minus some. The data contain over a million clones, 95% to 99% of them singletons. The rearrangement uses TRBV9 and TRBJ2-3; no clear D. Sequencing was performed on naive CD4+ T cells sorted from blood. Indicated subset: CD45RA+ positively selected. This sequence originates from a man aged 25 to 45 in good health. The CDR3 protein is CASSVVQTDTQYF. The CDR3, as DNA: TGTGCCAGCAGCGTTGTCCAGACAGATACGCAGTATTTT.